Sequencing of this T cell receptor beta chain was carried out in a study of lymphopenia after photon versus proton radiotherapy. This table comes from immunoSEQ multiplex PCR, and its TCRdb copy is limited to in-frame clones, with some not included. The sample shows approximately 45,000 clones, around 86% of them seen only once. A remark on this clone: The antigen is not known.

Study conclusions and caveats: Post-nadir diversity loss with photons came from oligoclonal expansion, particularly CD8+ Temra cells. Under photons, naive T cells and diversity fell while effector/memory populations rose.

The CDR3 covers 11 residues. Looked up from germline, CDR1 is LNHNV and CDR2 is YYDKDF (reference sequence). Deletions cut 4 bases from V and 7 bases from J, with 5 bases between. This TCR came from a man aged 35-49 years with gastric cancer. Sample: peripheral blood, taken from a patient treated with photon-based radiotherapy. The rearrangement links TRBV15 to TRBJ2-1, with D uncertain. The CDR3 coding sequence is TGTGCCACCAGCATCTTTAATGAGCAGTTCTTC. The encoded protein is CATSIFNEQFF. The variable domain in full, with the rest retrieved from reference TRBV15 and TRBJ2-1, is DAMVIQNPRYQVTQFGKPVTLSCSQTLNHNVMYWYQQKSSQAPKLLFHYYDKDFNNEADTPDNFQSRRPNTSFCFLDIRSPGLGDTAMYLCATSIFNEQFFGPGTRLTVL.